This TCR beta chain originates from a study of T cell responses to AZD1222 COVID-19 vaccine. The assay was immunoSEQ multiplex PCR, and TCRdb's table has in-frame clones only and misses some. Found here are 140,000 to 150,000 clones, around nine tenths of them singletons; the top ten hold 5.2%. Details on this clone: The antigen is not known.

The V segment lost 6 bases and the J segment 7 bases; nucleotides outside the gene matches: 12. Germline lookup yields CDR1 MDHEN and CDR2 SYDVKM. The CDR3 runs to 16 residues. Findings and caveats of the study: Across the whole spike, CD4 TCRs peaked at regions 160-218 and 743-854.

Sample: peripheral blood, taken on day 0 of AZD1222 vaccination. The TCR comes from an adult in good health. The rearrangement uses TRBV28 and TRBJ2-2; 9 nucleotides line up with TRBD1. DNA for the CDR3: TGTGCCAGCAGCCCATCGGGACAGGGCTCGGACGGGGAGCTGTTTTTT. Translated, it gives CASSPSGQGSDGELFF.